Listed below are T cell receptor beta chains from one sample, sequenced in a study of cytomegalovirus exposure and HLA in healthy donors. Clones were sequenced by immunoSEQ multiplex PCR, and TCRdb holds only the in-frame ones, with some missing. The sample has approximately 110,000 clones, 65% to 80% seen once; the top ten hold more than 4.5%. The sequencing input was PBMCs. These receptors all come from a female donor in good health and CMV-seropositive. The CDR3 runs from the conserved cysteine through the conserved F or W. D genes are given only for firm matches. Size is stated for part of the rows, as once, few or many counts, or as a class when the clone is expanded.

clone_size	v_call	j_call	cdr3_length	d_call	cdr3_aa	cdr3_nt
once	TRBV27	TRBJ1-5	14	NA	CASSNQGNGQPQHF	TGTGCCAGCAGCAACCAGGGTAACGGTCAGCCCCAGCATTTT
NA	TRBV15	TRBJ2-4	14	NA	CATSRVALAHIQYF	TGTGCCACCAGCAGAGTAGCCTTGGCGCACATTCAGTACTTC
NA	TRBV29-1	TRBJ2-7	14	TRBD2	CSAGGGSGAYEQYF	TGCAGCGCGGGGGGTGGTAGCGGGGCCTACGAGCAGTACTTC
NA	TRBV7-2	TRBJ1-4	13	NA	CASSVRYNEKLFF	TGTGCCAGCAGCGTCAGGTATAATGAAAAACTGTTTTTT
NA	TRBV6-6	TRBJ2-3	15	TRBD1	CASSPGQGATDTQYF	TGTGCCAGCAGCCCTGGACAGGGGGCCACAGATACGCAGTATTTT
NA	TRBV28	TRBJ2-5	15	NA	CASSPRPSYQETQYF	TGTGCCAGCAGCCCTAGACCTAGCTACCAAGAGACCCAGTACTTC
once	TRBV2	TRBJ1-2	13	NA	CASSHDTPYGYTF	TGTGCCAGCAGTCATGACACTCCCTATGGCTACACCTTC
NA	TRBV7-2	TRBJ1-5	16	TRBD1	CASSLEGTGRNQPQHF	TGTGCCAGCAGCTTAGAGGGGACAGGGCGCAATCAGCCCCAGCATTTT
NA	TRBV5-4	TRBJ1-1	13	NA	CASSWGGNTEAFF	TGTGCCAGCAGCTGGGGGGGGAACACTGAAGCTTTCTTT
NA	TRBV20-1	TRBJ1-2	11	NA	CSARATDGYTF	TGCAGTGCTAGGGCGACAGACGGCTACACCTTC
few	TRBV6-1	TRBJ1-4	13	TRBD1	CASADRVNEKLFF	TGTGCCTCCGCGGACAGGGTCAATGAAAAACTGTTTTTT
few	TRBV5-4	TRBJ2-3	17	NA	CASSSRIASASTDTQYF	TGTGCCAGCAGCTCTCGGATAGCTAGCGCTAGCACAGATACGCAGTATTTT
NA	TRBV6-6	TRBJ2-7	15	NA	CASSRGAPDSYEQYF	TGTGCCAGCAGTCGGGGGGCCCCGGACTCCTACGAGCAGTACTTC
NA	TRBV19	TRBJ1-3	20	TRBD1	CASSKFVRTGTVSSGNTIYF	TGTGCCAGTAGCAAATTCGTCAGGACAGGGACTGTGAGCTCTGGAAACACCATATATTTT
NA	TRBV7-9	TRBJ1-2	13	TRBD1	CASKQGANYGYTF	TGTGCCAGTAAACAGGGGGCGAACTATGGCTACACCTTC
NA	TRBV5-1	TRBJ2-7	13	TRBD1	CASSLDRSYEQYF	TGCGCCAGCAGCCTGGACAGGTCCTACGAGCAGTACTTC